These T cell receptor beta chains were read from a single sample in a study of blood T cell repertoires in COVID-19. The protocol was immunoSEQ multiplex PCR, while the TCRdb copy is restricted to in-frame clones and leaves out a portion. The sample holds over 120,000 clones, roughly 89% seen once. Material for sequencing was peripheral blood. Receptors were obtained from a woman between 50 and 59 years old with active or convalescent COVID-19. Both conserved end residues are part of each CDR3. Fields, in order: J gene, V gene, CDR3 protein.

j_gene: TRBJ2-5
v_gene: TRBV7-9
CDR3aa: CASSARLETQYF

j_gene: TRBJ2-7
v_gene: TRBV9
CDR3aa: CASSVEGLAGVEQYF

j_gene: TRBJ2-1
v_gene: TRBV9
CDR3aa: CASSVDPRSNEQFF

j_gene: TRBJ2-7
v_gene: TRBV10-2
CDR3aa: CASSEVGAHSYEQYF

j_gene: TRBJ1-1
v_gene: TRBV5-1
CDR3aa: CASSLTQTGDTEAFF

j_gene: TRBJ2-3
v_gene: TRBV5-1
CDR3aa: CASRSGARTDTQYF

j_gene: TRBJ2-1
v_gene: TRBV18
CDR3aa: CASSPDRYPINEQFF

j_gene: TRBJ1-2
v_gene: TRBV21-1
CDR3aa: CASRIRDRECLGYTF

j_gene: TRBJ2-1
v_gene: TRBV7-3
CDR3aa: CASSHGSYNEQFF

j_gene: TRBJ2-7
v_gene: TRBV7-7
CDR3aa: CASSLGQGPSYEQYF

j_gene: TRBJ2-2
v_gene: TRBV6-2/TRBV6-3
CDR3aa: CASSTGTSNTGELFF

j_gene: TRBJ2-5
v_gene: TRBV9
CDR3aa: CASSSTPTRNQETQYF

j_gene: TRBJ2-1
v_gene: TRBV11-2
CDR3aa: CASSLRTGGPLDEQFF

j_gene: TRBJ2-7
v_gene: TRBV6-2/TRBV6-3
CDR3aa: CASSYSVGDLFYREQYF

j_gene: TRBJ2-1
v_gene: TRBV28
CDR3aa: CASSLRRPEQFF

j_gene: TRBJ1-2
v_gene: TRBV6-2/TRBV6-3
CDR3aa: CASSTSTGLRGYTF

j_gene: TRBJ2-5
v_gene: TRBV28
CDR3aa: CASSSPRDSQETQYF

j_gene: TRBJ1-3
v_gene: TRBV18
CDR3aa: CASSPQRTGSGNTIYF

j_gene: TRBJ2-2
v_gene: TRBV7-2
CDR3aa: CASSLGGGGTGELFF

j_gene: TRBJ2-1
v_gene: TRBV11-3
CDR3aa: CASSLGASSLYNEQFF

j_gene: TRBJ1-5
v_gene: TRBV6-4
CDR3aa: CASSDWVTAKNQPQHF

j_gene: TRBJ1-1
v_gene: TRBV27
CDR3aa: CASSLSMLGRTEAFF

j_gene: TRBJ2-7
v_gene: TRBV29-1
CDR3aa: CSVGLQGQGKDEQYF

j_gene: TRBJ2-2
v_gene: TRBV5-1
CDR3aa: CASSFQWTANTGELFF

j_gene: TRBJ1-2
v_gene: TRBV30
CDR3aa: CAWSVQGSRSYTF

j_gene: TRBJ1-6
v_gene: TRBV5-1
CDR3aa: CASSLGDRELSPLHF

j_gene: TRBJ1-1
v_gene: TRBV2
CDR3aa: CASSPQGGTEAFF

j_gene: TRBJ1-5
v_gene: TRBV6-6
CDR3aa: CASSYFVQGTQPQHF

j_gene: TRBJ2-3
v_gene: TRBV7-3
CDR3aa: CASSLAGGKTDTQYF

j_gene: TRBJ2-3
v_gene: TRBV28
CDR3aa: CASTVAGGPAADTQYF

j_gene: TRBJ2-2
v_gene: TRBV19
CDR3aa: CARCRDRGIMRITGELFF

j_gene: TRBJ1-2
v_gene: TRBV29-1
CDR3aa: CSVVGSGTGANGYTF

j_gene: TRBJ2-7
v_gene: TRBV29-1
CDR3aa: CSVEDPGGFYEQYF

j_gene: TRBJ1-2
v_gene: TRBV7-2
CDR3aa: CASSLIQYGGYTF

j_gene: TRBJ2-7
v_gene: TRBV5-4
CDR3aa: CASSLVDRPYEQYF

j_gene: TRBJ1-2
v_gene: TRBV12-3/TRBV12-4
CDR3aa: CASFYRGGDGYTF

j_gene: TRBJ2-7
v_gene: TRBV5-4
CDR3aa: CASSLDSIYEQYF

j_gene: TRBJ1-2
v_gene: TRBV9
CDR3aa: CASSVASYGYTF

j_gene: TRBJ1-1
v_gene: TRBV19
CDR3aa: CASERQGGNTEAFF

j_gene: TRBJ1-5
v_gene: TRBV19
CDR3aa: CASSIQGTRGNQPQHF

j_gene: TRBJ1-1
v_gene: TRBV4-2
CDR3aa: CASSQDYGSNTEAFF

j_gene: TRBJ2-3
v_gene: TRBV7-9
CDR3aa: CASSDAGGATDTQYF

j_gene: TRBJ2-7
v_gene: TRBV3-1/TRBV3-2
CDR3aa: CASSPPTAYEQYF

j_gene: TRBJ2-5
v_gene: TRBV7-9
CDR3aa: CASSLVVQQETQYF

j_gene: TRBJ1-4
v_gene: TRBV7-9
CDR3aa: CASSPGTGNEKLFF

j_gene: TRBJ1-3
v_gene: TRBV28
CDR3aa: CASSLPGTGTGNTIYF

j_gene: TRBJ2-3
v_gene: TRBV5-6
CDR3aa: CASRTVGGDTQYF